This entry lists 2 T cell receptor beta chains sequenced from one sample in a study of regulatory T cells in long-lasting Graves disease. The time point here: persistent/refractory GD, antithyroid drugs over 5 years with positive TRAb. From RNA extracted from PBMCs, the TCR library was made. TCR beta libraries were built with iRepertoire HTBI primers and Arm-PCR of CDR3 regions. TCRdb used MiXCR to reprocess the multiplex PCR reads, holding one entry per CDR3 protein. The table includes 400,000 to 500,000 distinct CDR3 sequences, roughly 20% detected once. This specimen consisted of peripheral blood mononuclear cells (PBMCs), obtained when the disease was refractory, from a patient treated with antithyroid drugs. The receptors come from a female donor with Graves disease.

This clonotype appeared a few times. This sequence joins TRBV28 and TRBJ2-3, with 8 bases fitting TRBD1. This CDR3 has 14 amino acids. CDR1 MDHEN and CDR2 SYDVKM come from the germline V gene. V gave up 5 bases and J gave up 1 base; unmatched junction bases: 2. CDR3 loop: CASSPTGGTDTQYF. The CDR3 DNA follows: TGTGCCAGCAGTCCGACAGGGGGCACAGATACGCAGTATTTT.

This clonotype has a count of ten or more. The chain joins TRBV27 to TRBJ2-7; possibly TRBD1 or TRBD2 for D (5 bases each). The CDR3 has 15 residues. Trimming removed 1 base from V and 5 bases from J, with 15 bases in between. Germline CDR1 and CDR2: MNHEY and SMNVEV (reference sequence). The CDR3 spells CASSLWPREKNEQYF. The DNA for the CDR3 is TGTGCCAGCAGTTTATGGCCCAGGGAGAAAAACGAGCAGTACTTC.